This T cell receptor (beta chain) derives from a study of blood T cell repertoires in COVID-19. J gave up 2 bases and V 0 bases, and 15 bases lay outside the gene matches. Germline CDR1 and CDR2: MGHRA and YSYEKL. The CDR3 has 20 residues. The table came from immunoSEQ multiplex PCR; TCRdb's copy has only in-frame clones and leaves some out. The table records about 30,000 clones, approximately 80% of them present only once. The chain couples TRBV4-1 to TRBJ2-3; TRBD2 matches 9 bases. This sequence was found in a woman in her sixties or seventies with acute or convalescent COVID-19. Sequenced input: peripheral blood. In nucleotides, the CDR3 is TGCGCCAGCAGCCAAGATTTATCCAGGGCGAGCGGGGGGAACACAGATACGCAGTATTTT. Translation gives CASSQDLSRASGGNTDTQYF.